This T cell receptor beta chain derives from a study of T cell repertoires in ileal Crohn's disease. The study, taken as a whole, reports: Every patient over 26.8% clonality showed endoscopic recurrence.

This CDR3 spans 16 amino acids. Germline V gene data show CDR1 as MGHDK and CDR2 as SYGVNS. Trimming took off 1 base at V and 8 bases at J, with 17 bases between the two ends. Generated by immunoSEQ multiplex PCR, the TCRdb table keeps only in-frame clones and is missing some. This sample has 14,000 or so clones, with roughly 80% found just once. Remarks on this clone: Its antigen is unknown.

The genes are TRBV25-1 and TRBJ1-4, with D perhaps TRBD1 (5 bases). This TCR came from an adult with Crohn's disease. The sample was ileal tissue. The CDR3 reads CASSEFGALGREKLFF. In DNA form, the CDR3 reads TGTGCCAGCAGTGAATTTGGGGCCCTAGGGCGAGAAAAACTGTTTTTT.